What follows describes a single TCR beta chain. What it recognizes is unknown. The sample comes from a study of PD-L1 blockade in urothelial cancer. Whole-study findings and limits: Lower pretreatment blood TCR clonality, under the median, predicted better survival, researchers reported.

Generated by immunoSEQ multiplex PCR, the TCRdb table keeps only in-frame clones and is missing some. Of roughly 62,000 clones listed, roughly 80% are singletons. This CDR3 is built from 14 residues. Trimming shortened V by 0 bases and J by 1 base, and 7 bases separated the two germline ends. The germline CDR1 and CDR2 sequences are SGHNT and YYREEE (reference sequence). The patients had locally advanced or metastatic urothelial carcinoma. The chain uses TRBV5-4 and TRBJ1-1, with unresolved D. The sequence was obtained from a man between 65 and 85 years old with urothelial cancer. The source material was PBMCs, sampled around atezolizumab (anti-PD-L1) treatment. CDR3 loop: CASSLDSGNTEAFF. The CDR3 coding sequence is TGTGCCAGCAGCTTGGATTCAGGGAACACTGAAGCTTTCTTT.